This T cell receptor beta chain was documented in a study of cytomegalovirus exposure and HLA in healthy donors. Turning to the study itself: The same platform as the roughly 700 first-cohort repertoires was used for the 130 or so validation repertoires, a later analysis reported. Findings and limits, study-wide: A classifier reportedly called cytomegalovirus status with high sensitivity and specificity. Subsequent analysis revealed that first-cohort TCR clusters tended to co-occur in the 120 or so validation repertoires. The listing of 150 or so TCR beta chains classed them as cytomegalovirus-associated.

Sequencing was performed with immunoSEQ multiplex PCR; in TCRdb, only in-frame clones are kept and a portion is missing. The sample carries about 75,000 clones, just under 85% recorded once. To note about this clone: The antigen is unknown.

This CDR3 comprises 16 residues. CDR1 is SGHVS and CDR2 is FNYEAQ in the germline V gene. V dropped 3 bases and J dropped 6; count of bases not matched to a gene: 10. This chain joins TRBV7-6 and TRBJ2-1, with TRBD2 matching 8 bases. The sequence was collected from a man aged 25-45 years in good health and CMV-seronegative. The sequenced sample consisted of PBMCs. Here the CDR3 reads CASSFSVGGGFNEQFF. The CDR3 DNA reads TGTGCCAGCAGCTTTTCGGTCGGGGGGGGCTTCAATGAGCAGTTCTTC.